This T cell receptor beta chain was sequenced in a study of T cell repertoires in cytomegalovirus infection. This clonotype was detected a few times. Germline V gene lookup returns CDR1 MNHNY and CDR2 SVGAGI (reference sequence). The CDR3 length is 11 residues. Trimming took off 8 bases at V and 2 bases at J, with 7 bases between the two ends. TCRdb analysed the reads with MiXCR anew, one entry per CDR3 protein. The top ten clones hold 13% of a sample with about 490,000 distinct CDR3 sequences, about a quarter of them seen once. Input material: PBMCs. This clonotype originated in a human donor in good health (CMV status not recorded). Some clones in this sample may be carry-over from other donors' samples. The chain has TRBV6-6 and TRBJ2-7; D gene ambiguous. CDR3 nucleotide sequence: TGTGCCAGCCCCGCGACCTACGAGCAGTACTTC. Amino acids: CASPATYEQYF.